This TCR beta chain was observed in a study of blood T cells in healthy people across ages (dated by TCRdb to 2014 to 2015). Study-wide context: In model experiments, roughly one uniquely barcoded TCR beta cDNA molecule per two T cells was captured by template switching. Age-related changes in TCR beta repertoire diversity were measured in the study by deep sequencing normalized with unique cDNA molecular identifiers. Four age groups were formed from the donors: young (average approximately 17 years), middle-aged (just under 40), aged (roughly 59) and long-lived (around 82). To avoid experimental bias, donors of different ages were randomly spread across the sequencing lanes. Two additional independent replicas of 1 million unique cDNA reads from the same blood draw were analyzed for two donors (one aged 18 to 30 and one aged 80 or older). Summary of the overall study and its limitations: Because profiling used bulk unsorted PBMCs, naive and antigen-experienced compartments could not be compared conclusively. The CMV infection status of donors was not known, potentially confounding age-related changes in expanded clonotypes. Estimates of total diversity based on one million sequenced T cells were considered lower bounds and underestimates. The percentage of naive T cells measured by flow cytometry correlated strongly with observed TCR beta diversity. As age increased, observed TCR beta diversity per million T cells dropped in a roughly linear way, and a significant reduction was already evident by age 40. Compared with the aged group, more naive CD4+ T cells, fewer expanded clones and increased TCR diversity were shown by the long-lived group, suggesting age selection.

As to this clonotype: Its antigen is not yet known. Base qualities are missing; no much larger clone stands one base away.

The roughly 39 donors, aged about 6 to 95 years, were systemically healthy Caucasian individuals from Russia. Each donor gave 8 to 10 milliliters of peripheral blood, collected into EDTA-treated Vacutainer tubes. Ficoll-Paque density-gradient centrifugation was used to isolate PBMCs, with at least 6 million per sample. Total RNA was extracted from PBMCs with Trizol reagent, with at least 5.5 micrograms obtained per sample. The percentages of naive CD45RAhigh/CD27high T cells were determined by flow cytometry on a PBMC aliquot from every donor. V trim: 5 bases; J trim: 15 bases; unmatched bases: 12. The germline V gene (reference sequence) supplies CDR1 LNHDA and CDR2 SQIVND. The CDR3 contains 13 residues, cysteine and phenylalanine counted. Here the CDR3 DNA is all that survives: 39 bases in frame from base 1. Libraries were constructed by 5' RACE. Instrument on record: Illumina HiSeq 2500. A second PCR of 7 to 11 cycles was performed with a sample-barcoded 5' primer and a J-beta primer mix. A template-switch 5' adaptor carrying 12 random nucleotides introduced a unique molecular identifier onto each TCR beta cDNA molecule. At least 2.5 million CDR3-containing paired-end reads were obtained from each sample. The Mint cDNA synthesis kit, primed by a TRBC-specific oligonucleotide, was used to synthesize first-strand cDNA from all RNA. All cDNA was treated with uracil-DNA glycosylase and then went through a first 18-cycle PCR with the universal primers M1SS and BC2_uni_R. The original pipeline was this. Normalization of each sample was performed by random selection of 1 million high-quality reads, each carrying a distinct molecular identifier. Instead of being binned into consensus sequences, reads that shared molecular identifiers were thrown out. CDR3 identification, clonotype clustering and error correction used MiTCR with a Q25 quality threshold and the strictest error-elimination algorithm. A nonparametric unseen species model using Euler transformation provided a lower-bound estimate of total TCR beta diversity. TCRdb ran its own pipeline on the public reads, namely fastp trimming at Q25 and MiXCR clone calling, and kept in-frame beta chains. Rows merge per CDR3 protein into single entries with the most common DNA and genes. It is TCRdb's table, rather than the study itself, that gives the V and J calls and clone size. This sample holds about 1.4 million distinct CDR3 sequences; approximately 63% were observed only once. The top ten clonotypes cover 6.7% of the sample.

The sequenced sample was blood. The chain links TRBV19 with TRBJ2-1; 8 of the junction bases match TRBD2. This receptor was taken from a man aged 18 to 29 in good health. The CDR3 has the sequence CASSPNFGGRRFF. The DNA reads as follows: TGTGCCAGTAGTCCTAATTTTGGCGGGAGGCGGTTCTTC. The full variable domain, completed from the reference TRBV19 and TRBJ2-1 proteins outside the CDR3, reads DGGITQSPKYLFRKEGQNVTLSCEQNLNHDAMYWYRQDPGQGLRLIYYSQIVNDFQKGDIAEGYSVSREKKESFPLTVTSAQKNPTAFYLCASSPNFGGRRFFGPGTRLTVL.